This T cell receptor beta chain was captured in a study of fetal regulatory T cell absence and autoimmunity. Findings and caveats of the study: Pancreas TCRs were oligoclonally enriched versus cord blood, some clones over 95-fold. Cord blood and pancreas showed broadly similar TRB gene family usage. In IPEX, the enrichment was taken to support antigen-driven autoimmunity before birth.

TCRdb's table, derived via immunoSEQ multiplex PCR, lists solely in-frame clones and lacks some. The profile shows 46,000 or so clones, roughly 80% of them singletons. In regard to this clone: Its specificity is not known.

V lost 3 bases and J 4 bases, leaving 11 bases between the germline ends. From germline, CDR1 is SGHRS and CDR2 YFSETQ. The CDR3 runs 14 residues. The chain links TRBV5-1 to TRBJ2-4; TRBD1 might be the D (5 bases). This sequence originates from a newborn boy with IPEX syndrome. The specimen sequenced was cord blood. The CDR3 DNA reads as TGCGCCAGCAGCTACCAAGACAGAAAAAACATTCAGTACTTC. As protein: CASSYQDRKNIQYF.